The clone carrying this T cell receptor (beta chain) was counted at least ten times. Its cognate antigen is unknown. All TCR cDNA molecules were individually tagged with a unique molecular identifier. TCRdb reprocessed the 5' RACE reads via MiXCR and lists one record per CDR3 protein. The profile shows some 21,000 distinct CDR3 sequences, 5% to 7% of them singletons. Stated time point: sample taken at primary tumor resection. This entry is derived from a study of spatial heterogeneity in lung cancer. About the study: The mean occurrence of each unique TCR and UMI combination in raw reads exceeded eight.

This CDR3 spans 12 amino acids. CDR1 is SGHRS, CDR2 YFSETQ, per germline. The V gene lost 0 bases and the J gene lost 3 bases, with 3 bases spanning the gap. Study-wide points: Counts of expanded alpha and beta TCRs within tumors tracked the tumor nonsynonymous mutation count.

V usage is TRBV5-1 and J usage is TRBJ2-5; unclear D gene. The sequenced sample was lung tumor tissue, obtained at surgery. This TCR came from a male donor with early-stage non-small cell lung cancer. CDR3 loop: CASSLAEETQYF. The CDR3 nucleotides read TGCGCCAGCAGCTTGGCAGAAGAGACCCAGTACTTC.